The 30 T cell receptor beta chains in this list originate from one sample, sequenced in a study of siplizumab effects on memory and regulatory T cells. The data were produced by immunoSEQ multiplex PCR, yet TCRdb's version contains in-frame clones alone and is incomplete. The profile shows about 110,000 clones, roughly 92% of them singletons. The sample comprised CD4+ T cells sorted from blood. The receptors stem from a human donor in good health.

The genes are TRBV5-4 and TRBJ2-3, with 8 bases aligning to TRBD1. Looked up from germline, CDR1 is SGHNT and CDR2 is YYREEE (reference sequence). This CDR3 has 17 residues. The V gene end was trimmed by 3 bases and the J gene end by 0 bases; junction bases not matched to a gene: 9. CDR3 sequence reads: CASSWKTGGTSTDTQYF. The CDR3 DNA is TGTGCCAGCAGCTGGAAAACAGGGGGGACTAGCACAGATACGCAGTATTTT.

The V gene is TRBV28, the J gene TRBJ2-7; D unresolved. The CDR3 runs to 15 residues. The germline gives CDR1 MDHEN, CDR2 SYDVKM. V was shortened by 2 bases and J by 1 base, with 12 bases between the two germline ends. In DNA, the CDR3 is TGTGCCAGCAGTTTAGGAGCTGCTCTGTCCTACGAGCAGTACTTC. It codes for CASSLGAALSYEQYF.

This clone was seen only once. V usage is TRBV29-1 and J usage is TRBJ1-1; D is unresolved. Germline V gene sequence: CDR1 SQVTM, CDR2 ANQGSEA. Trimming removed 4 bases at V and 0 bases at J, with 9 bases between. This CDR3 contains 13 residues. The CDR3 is CSVARQLNTEAFF. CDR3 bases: TGCAGCGTTGCCCGCCAGTTGAACACTGAAGCTTTCTTT.

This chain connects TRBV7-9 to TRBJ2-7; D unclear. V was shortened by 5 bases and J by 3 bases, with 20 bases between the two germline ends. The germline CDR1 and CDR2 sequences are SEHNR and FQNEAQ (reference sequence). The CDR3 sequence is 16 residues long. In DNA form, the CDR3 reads TGTGCCAGCAGCCCCAAAACAAGGGTACCCCACTACGAGCAGTACTTC. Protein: CASSPKTRVPHYEQYF.

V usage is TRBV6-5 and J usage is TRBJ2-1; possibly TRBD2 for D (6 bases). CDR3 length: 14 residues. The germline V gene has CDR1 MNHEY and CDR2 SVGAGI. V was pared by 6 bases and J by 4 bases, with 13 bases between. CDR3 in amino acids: CASSRGGQYNEQFF. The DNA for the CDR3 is TGTGCCAGCAGCCGAGGAGGGCAATACAATGAGCAGTTCTTC.

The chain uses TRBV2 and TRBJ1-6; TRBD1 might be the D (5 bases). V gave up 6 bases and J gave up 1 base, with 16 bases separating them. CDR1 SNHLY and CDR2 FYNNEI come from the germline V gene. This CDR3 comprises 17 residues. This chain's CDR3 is CASSVARGGSYNSPLHF. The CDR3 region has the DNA TGTGCCAGCAGCGTCGCAAGGGGTGGTTCCTATAATTCACCCCTCCACTTT.

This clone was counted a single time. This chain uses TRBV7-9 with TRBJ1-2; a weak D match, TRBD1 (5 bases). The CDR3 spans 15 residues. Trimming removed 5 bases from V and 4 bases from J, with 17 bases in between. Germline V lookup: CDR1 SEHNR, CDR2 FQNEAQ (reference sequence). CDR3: CASSPTGTAFYGYTF. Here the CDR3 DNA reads TGTGCCAGCAGCCCCACCGGGACGGCATTCTATGGCTACACCTTC.

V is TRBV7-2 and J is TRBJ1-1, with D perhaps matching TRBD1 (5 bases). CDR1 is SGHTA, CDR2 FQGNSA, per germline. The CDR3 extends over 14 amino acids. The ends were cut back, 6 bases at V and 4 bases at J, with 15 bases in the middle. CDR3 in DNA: TGTGCCAGCAGTTGGGACGGTTACGGCACTGAAGCTTTCTTT. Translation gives CASSWDGYGTEAFF. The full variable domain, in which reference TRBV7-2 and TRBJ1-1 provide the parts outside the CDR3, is GAGVSQSPSNKVTEKGKDVELRCDPISGHTALYWYRQSLGQGLEFLIYFQGNSAPDKSGLPSDRFSAERTGGSVSTLTIQRTQQEDSAVYLCASSWDGYGTEAFFGQGTRLTVV.

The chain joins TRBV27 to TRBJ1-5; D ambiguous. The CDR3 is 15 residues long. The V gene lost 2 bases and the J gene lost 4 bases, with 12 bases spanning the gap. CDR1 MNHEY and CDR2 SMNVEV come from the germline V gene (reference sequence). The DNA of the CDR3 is TGTGCCAGCAGTTTAGGAGGCAGGAGTAATCAGCCCCAGCATTTT. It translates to CASSLGGRSNQPQHF.

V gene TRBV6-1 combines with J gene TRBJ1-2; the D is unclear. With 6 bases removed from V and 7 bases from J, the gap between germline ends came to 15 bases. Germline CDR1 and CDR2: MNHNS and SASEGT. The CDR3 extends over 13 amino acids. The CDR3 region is CASRIQLVSGYTF. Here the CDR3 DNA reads TGTGCCAGCAGGATACAGCTCGTTAGTGGCTACACCTTC.

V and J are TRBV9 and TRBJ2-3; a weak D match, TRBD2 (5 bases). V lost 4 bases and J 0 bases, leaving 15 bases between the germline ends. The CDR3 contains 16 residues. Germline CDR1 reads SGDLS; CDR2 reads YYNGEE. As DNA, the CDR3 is TGTGCCAGCAGCCTCCGGGGAGACACTAGCACAGATACGCAGTATTTT. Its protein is CASSLRGDTSTDTQYF.

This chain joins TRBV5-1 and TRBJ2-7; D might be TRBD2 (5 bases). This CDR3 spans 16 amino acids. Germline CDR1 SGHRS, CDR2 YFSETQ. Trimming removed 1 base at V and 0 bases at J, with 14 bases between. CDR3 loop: CASSLIMGRSSYEQYF. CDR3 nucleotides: TGCGCCAGCAGCTTGATTATGGGGAGAAGCTCCTACGAGCAGTACTTC.

CDR3 residues: CASSLDPFYNEQFF. The CDR3 DNA is TGTGCCAGCAGCTTAGACCCGTTTTACAATGAGCAGTTCTTC. The chain employs TRBV7-2 and TRBJ2-1; D not certain. V lost 1 base to trimming and J lost 4 bases, with 8 bases between them. This CDR3 spans 14 amino acids. CDR1 is SGHTA, CDR2 FQGNSA, per germline. The whole variable domain, filled in from reference TRBV7-2 and TRBJ2-1, reads GAGVSQSPSNKVTEKGKDVELRCDPISGHTALYWYRQSLGQGLEFLIYFQGNSAPDKSGLPSDRFSAERTGGSVSTLTIQRTQQEDSAVYLCASSLDPFYNEQFFGPGTRLTVL.

The CDR3 reads CAIKASGSGVETQYF. The CDR3 DNA reads as TGTGCCATCAAAGCTAGCGGGAGTGGAGTAGAGACCCAGTACTTC. The chain employs TRBV10-3 and TRBJ2-5; 10 positions agree with TRBD2. Per germline, CDR1 ENHRY and CDR2 SYGVKD. J gave up 4 bases and V 7 bases, and 9 bases lay outside the gene matches. This CDR3 spans 15 amino acids.

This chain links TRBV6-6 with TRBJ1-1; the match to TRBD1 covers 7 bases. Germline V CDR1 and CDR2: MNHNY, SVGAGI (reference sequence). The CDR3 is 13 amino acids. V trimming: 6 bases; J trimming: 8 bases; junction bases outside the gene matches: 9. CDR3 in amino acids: CASSPGTDPEAFF. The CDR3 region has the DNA TGTGCCAGCAGCCCCGGGACAGATCCCGAAGCTTTCTTT.

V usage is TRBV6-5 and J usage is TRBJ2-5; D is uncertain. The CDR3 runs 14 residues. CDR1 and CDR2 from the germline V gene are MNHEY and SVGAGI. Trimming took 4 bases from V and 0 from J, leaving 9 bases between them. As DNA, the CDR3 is TGTGCCAGCAGTTTCTCATACAACCAAGAGACCCAGTACTTC. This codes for CASSFSYNQETQYF.

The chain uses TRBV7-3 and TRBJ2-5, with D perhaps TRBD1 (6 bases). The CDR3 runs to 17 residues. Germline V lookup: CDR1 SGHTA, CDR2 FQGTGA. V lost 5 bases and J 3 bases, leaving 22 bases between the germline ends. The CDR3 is CASSPTPGVWGKETQYF. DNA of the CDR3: TGTGCCAGCAGCCCAACTCCAGGGGTTTGGGGAAAAGAGACCCAGTACTTC.

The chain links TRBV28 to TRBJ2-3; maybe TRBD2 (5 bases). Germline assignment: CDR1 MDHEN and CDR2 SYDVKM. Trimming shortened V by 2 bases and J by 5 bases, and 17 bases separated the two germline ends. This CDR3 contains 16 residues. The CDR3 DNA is TGTGCCAGCAGTTTAGCAGGCTCTACTAGTGGAGATACGCAGTATTTT. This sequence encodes CASSLAGSTSGDTQYF.

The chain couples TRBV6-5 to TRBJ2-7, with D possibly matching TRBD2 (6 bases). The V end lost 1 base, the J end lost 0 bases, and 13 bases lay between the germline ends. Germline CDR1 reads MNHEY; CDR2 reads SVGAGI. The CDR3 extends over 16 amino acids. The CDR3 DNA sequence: TGTGCCAGCAGTTACTGGGGTAGCGGTAGCTCCTACGAGCAGTACTTC. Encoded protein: CASSYWGSGSSYEQYF.

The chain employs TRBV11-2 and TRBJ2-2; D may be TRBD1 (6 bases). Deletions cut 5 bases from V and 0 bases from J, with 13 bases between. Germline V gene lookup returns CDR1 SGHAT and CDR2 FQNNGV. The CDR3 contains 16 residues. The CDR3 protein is CASSPRNRANTGELFF. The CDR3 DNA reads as TGTGCCAGCAGCCCTAGGAACAGGGCGAACACCGGGGAGCTGTTTTTT. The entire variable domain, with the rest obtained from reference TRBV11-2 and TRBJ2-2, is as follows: EAGVAQSPRYKIIEKRQSVAFWCNPISGHATLYWYQQILGQGPKLLIQFQNNGVVDDSQLPKDRFSAERLKGVDSTLKIQPAKLEDSAVYLCASSPRNRANTGELFFGEGSRLTVL.

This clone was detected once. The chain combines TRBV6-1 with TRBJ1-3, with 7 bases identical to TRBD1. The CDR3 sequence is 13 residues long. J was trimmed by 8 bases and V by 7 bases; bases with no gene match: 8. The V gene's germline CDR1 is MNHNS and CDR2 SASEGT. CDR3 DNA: TGTGCCAGCACCACGAACAGGGGAGACACCATATATTTT. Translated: CASTTNRGDTIYF.

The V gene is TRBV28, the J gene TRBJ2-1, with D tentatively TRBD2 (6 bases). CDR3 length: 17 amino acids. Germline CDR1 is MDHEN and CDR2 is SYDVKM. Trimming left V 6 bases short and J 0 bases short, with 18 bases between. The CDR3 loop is CASSHPLGGSSYNEQFF. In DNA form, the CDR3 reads TGTGCCAGCAGCCACCCCCTGGGGGGTAGCTCCTACAATGAGCAGTTCTTC.

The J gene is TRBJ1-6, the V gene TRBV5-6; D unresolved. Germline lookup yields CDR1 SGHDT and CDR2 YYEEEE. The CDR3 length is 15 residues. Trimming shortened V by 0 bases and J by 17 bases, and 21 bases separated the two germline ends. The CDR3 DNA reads TGTGCCAGCAGCTTGGCCGGACGCACAGCAGACCGGTTCCACTTT. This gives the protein CASSLAGRTADRFHF.

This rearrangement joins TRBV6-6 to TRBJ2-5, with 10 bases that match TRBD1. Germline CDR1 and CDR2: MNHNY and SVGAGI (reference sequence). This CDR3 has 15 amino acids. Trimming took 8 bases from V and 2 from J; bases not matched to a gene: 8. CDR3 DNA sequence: TGTGCCAGCCTTACCCGGGACAGGGGACAAGAGACCCAGTACTTC. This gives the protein CASLTRDRGQETQYF.

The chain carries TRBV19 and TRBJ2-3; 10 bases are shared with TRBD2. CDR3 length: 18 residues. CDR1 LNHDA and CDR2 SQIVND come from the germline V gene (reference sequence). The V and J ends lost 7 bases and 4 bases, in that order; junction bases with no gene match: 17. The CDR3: CASTGRSGRAGISDTQYF. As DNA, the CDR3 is TGTGCCAGTACCGGAAGGAGCGGGAGGGCCGGTATTTCAGATACGCAGTATTTT.

The CDR3 DNA reads as TGTGCCAGCAGTGGGACAGGGACGGGCACTGAAGCTTTCTTT. Translation: CASSGTGTGTEAFF. This chain connects TRBV25-1 to TRBJ1-1; 8 bases fit TRBD1. The CDR3 is 14 residues long. Losses at the gene ends were 4 bases for V and 4 bases for J; bases not matched to a gene: 5. Germline-derived CDR1 and CDR2 are MGHDK and SYGVNS.

As DNA, the CDR3 is TGCGCCAGCAGCCCCTCCGGGACAGGGGACGGCTACACCTTC. This sequence encodes CASSPSGTGDGYTF. V is TRBV5-1 and J is TRBJ1-2; 10 bases are shared with TRBD1. Germline values: CDR1 SGHRS, CDR2 YFSETQ. J lost 8 bases, V lost 4 bases, and 8 bases had no gene match. The CDR3 contains 14 residues.

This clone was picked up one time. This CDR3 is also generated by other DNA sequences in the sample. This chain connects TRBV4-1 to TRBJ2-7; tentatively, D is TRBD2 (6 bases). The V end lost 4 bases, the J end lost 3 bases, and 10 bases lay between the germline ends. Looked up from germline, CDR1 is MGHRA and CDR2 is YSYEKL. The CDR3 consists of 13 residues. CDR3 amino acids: CASSPGALYEQYF. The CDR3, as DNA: TGCGCCAGCAGCCCGGGAGCGCTCTACGAGCAGTACTTC.

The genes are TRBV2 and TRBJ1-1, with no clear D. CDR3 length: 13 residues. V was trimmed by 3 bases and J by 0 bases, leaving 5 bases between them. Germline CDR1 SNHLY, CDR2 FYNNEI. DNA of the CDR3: TGTGCCAGCAGTGAGGCGCTGAACACTGAAGCTTTCTTT. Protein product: CASSEALNTEAFF.

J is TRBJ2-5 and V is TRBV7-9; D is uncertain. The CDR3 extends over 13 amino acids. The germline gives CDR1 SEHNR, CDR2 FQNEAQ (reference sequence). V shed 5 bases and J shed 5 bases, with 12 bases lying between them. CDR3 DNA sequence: TGTGCCAGCAGCCCCCGTGTTTATGAGACCCAGTACTTC. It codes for CASSPRVYETQYF. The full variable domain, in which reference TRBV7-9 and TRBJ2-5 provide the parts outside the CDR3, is DTGVSQNPRHKITKRGQNVTFRCDPISEHNRLYWYRQTLGQGPEFLTYFQNEAQLEKSRLLSDRFSAERPKGSFSTLEIQRTEQGDSAMYLCASSPRVYETQYFGPGTRLLVL.